The 3 T cell receptor beta chains presented below share a single source sample, sequenced in a study of CD8 T cells in ankylosing spondylitis. TCRdb reanalysed the 5' RACE reads using MiXCR and keeps one entry per CDR3 protein. Of about 220,000 distinct CDR3 sequences listed, over 9.5% were seen once; the top ten hold roughly a fifth. Sequencing was done on a sample of blood, either unsorted or a sorted T cell fraction (not recorded which). The receptors were gathered from a male donor with ankylosing spondylitis or in good health (not recorded which).

This clonotype has more than one count but fewer than ten. This sequence joins TRBV20-1 and TRBJ2-1; perhaps TRBD2 as D (6 bases). CDR1 is DFQATT, CDR2 SNEGSKA, per germline (reference sequence). This CDR3 spans 15 amino acids. The V end was cut by 3 bases, the J end by 5 bases, with 17 bases between. CDR3 sequence reads: CSASGTPPSDNEQFF. The DNA of the CDR3 is TGCAGTGCTAGTGGGACTCCCCCATCCGACAATGAGCAGTTCTTC.

This clonotype has at least ten counts. The J gene is TRBJ2-2, the V gene TRBV20-1; D ambiguous. The germline CDR1 and CDR2 sequences are DFQATT and SNEGSKA (reference sequence). CDR3 length: 15 residues. The V end was cut by 3 bases, the J end by 4 bases, with 15 bases between. This CDR3 is CSARKGSLGTGELFF. The CDR3 coding sequence is TGCAGTGCTAGGAAGGGCAGCTTGGGCACCGGGGAGCTGTTTTTT.

This clonotype has ten or more counts. J is TRBJ2-6 and V is TRBV7-2, with TRBD1 as a possible D gene (6 bases). The CDR3 totals 15 residues. CDR1 is SGHTA, CDR2 FQGNSA, per germline. V lost 5 bases to trimming and J lost 1 base, with 9 bases between them. The CDR3 region is CASSLDRSGANVLTF. CDR3 DNA: TGTGCCAGCAGCCTGGACAGATCTGGGGCCAACGTCCTGACTTTC.